This T cell receptor beta chain was sequenced for a study of blood T cell repertoires in COVID-19 (dated by TCRdb to 2018 to 2021). Looking at the study overall: The collaborator samples originated in the United States, Italy and Spain and spanned the acute and convalescent phases of COVID-19. The prospective study material was composed of cDNA or gDNA derived from T cells, B-cell-depleted T cells, or PBMCs. Deeply sampled blood TCRbeta repertoires from subjects exposed to, actively infected with, or recovered from COVID-19 were included in the dataset. The repertoires were made available in a free public database intended to serve as a resource for research on the immune response to SARS-CoV-2. Samples were obtained from the ongoing ImmuneRACE study (first 160 participants) and from 1,000 to 1,500 subjects provided by 6 global collaborators. A de-identified subject ID, COVID-19 status, age in years and sex were almost always included in the sample metadata. Where available, HLA class I and class II types were obtained from metadata supplied by the sample provider rather than from assay-based typing. What the research found in general, with its limitations: Clinical and demographic metadata were provided uncurated, with the amount varying by source and participant.

V and J are trimmed by 6 bases and 3 bases, and the gene matches miss 7 bases of the junction. Sequences MNHEY (CDR1) and SVGAGI (CDR2) are obtained from the germline V gene. Its CDR3 holds 15 amino acids, cysteine through phenylalanine. Just the 45-base CDR3 DNA is kept, in frame starting at base 1. Regarding this clone: Its target antigen remains unknown. Base qualities are not recorded, but no much larger clone differs from it by a single base.

Participants in the prospective study were aged roughly 18 to 100 years, lived in 20 to 25 United States geographic areas, and enrolled through a virtual design. In the prospective study, participants were assigned to cohorts based on the clinical history participants reported in a screening survey and a study questionnaire. Recovered participants in ImmuneRACE Cohort 3 were defined as having two consecutive negative NP/OP PCR tests, clearance from a healthcare professional, or resolution of symptoms. Mobile phlebotomists in the prospective study collected whole blood, serum and a nasopharyngeal or oropharyngeal swab from every participant. Participants in the prospective study had the option to provide additional blood draws and questionnaires over a 2-month period. Blood samples from the prospective study were shipped frozen or at room temperature prior to DNA extraction. TCRbeta CDR3 regions were amplified from genomic DNA using the immunoSEQ Assay, a bias-controlled multiplex PCR. In the paper's pipeline: Nucleated cell counts per sample were estimated from amplification of reference gene primers within the assay. To quantify the absolute abundance of each unique TCRbeta CDR3 rearrangement, sequence reads were collapsed and filtered. For each sample, productive Simpson clonality was calculated as the square root of Simpson's diversity index across productive rearrangements. TCRdb took this table from immuneACCESS and kept in-frame rearrangements with V and J called. Such tables lack part of the clones; where checked against another copy, unresolved V genes explain under half of the gap, and the rest is unexplained. That table is the source of V, J and clone size, and D and trimming were worked out from the DNA. Present in this sample are approximately 240,000 clones, 75% to 95% of which were seen just once. The ten largest clones add up to 1.5% to 2% of the sample.

The rearrangement joined TRBV6-5 to TRBJ1-1, and 10 bases in between align with TRBD1. The TCR comes from a woman in her late teens or twenties who had recovered from COVID-19. The sample consisted of PBMCs or T cells enriched from blood (not recorded which). The CDR3 is CASSRDRGSDTEAFF. The nucleotide sequence is given as TGTGCCAGCAGCCGGGACAGGGGATCGGACACTGAAGCTTTCTTT.